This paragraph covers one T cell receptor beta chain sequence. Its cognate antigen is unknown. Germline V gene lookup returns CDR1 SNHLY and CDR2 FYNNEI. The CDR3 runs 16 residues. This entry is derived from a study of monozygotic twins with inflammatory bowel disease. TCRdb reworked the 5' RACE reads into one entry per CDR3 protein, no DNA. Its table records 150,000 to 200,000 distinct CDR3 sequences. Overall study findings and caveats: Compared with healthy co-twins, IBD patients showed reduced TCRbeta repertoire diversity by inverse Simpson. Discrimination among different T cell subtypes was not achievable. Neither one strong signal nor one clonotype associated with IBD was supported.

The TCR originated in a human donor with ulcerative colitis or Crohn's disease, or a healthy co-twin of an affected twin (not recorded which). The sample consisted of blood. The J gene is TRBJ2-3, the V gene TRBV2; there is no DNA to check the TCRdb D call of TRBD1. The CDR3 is CASSLPGTRNSDTQYF.